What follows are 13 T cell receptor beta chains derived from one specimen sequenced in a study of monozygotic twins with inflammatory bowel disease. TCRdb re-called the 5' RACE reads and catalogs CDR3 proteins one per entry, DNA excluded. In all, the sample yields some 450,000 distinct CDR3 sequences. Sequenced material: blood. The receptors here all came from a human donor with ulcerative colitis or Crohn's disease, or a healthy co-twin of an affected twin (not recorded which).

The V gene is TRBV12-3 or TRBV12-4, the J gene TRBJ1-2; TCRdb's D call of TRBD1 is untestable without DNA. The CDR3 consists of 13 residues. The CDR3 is CASSWTGGHGYTF.

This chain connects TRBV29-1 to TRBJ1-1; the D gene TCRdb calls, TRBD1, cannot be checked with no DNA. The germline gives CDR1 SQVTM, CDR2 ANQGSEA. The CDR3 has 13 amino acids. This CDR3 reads CSFGGALTTEAFF.

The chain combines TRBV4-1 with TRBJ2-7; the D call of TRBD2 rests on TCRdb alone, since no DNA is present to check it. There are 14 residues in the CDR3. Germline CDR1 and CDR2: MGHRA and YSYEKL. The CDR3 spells CASSQDRAGYEQYF.

CDR3: CASGLRNEQFF. The gene calls are TRBV12-5 and TRBJ2-1. This CDR3 has 11 residues. Per the germline V gene, CDR1 is LGHNT and CDR2 is FRNRAP.

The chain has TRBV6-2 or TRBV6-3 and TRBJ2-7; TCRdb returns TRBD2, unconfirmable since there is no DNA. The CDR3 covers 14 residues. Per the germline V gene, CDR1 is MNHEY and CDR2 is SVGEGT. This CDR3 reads CASSEREGPYEQYF.

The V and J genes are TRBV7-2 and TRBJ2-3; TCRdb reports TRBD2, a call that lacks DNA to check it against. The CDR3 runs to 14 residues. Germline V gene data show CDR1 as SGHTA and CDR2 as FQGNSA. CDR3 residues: CASSFGLFGDTQYF. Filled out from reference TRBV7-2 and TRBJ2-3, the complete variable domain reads GAGVSQSPSNKVTEKGKDVELRCDPISGHTALYWYRQSLGQGLEFLIYFQGNSAPDKSGLPSDRFSAERTGGSVSTLTIQRTQQEDSAVYLCASSFGLFGDTQYFGPGTRLTVL.

CDR3 loop: CASGEAYNSPLHF. The gene calls are TRBV27 and TRBJ1-6. The V gene's germline CDR1 is MNHEY and CDR2 SMNVEV (reference sequence). This CDR3 has 13 residues.

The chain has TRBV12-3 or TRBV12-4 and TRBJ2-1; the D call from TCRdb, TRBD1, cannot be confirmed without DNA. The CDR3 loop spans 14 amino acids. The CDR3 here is CASRRGQQPNEQFF.

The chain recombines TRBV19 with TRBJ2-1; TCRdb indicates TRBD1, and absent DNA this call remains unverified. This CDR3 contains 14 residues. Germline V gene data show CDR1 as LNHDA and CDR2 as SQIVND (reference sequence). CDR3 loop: CASKKGVIYNEQFF.

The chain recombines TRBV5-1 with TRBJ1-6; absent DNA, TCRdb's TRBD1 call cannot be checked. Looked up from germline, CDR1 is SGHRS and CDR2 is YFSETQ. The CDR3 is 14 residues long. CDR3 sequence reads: CASSLQGYDSPLHF.

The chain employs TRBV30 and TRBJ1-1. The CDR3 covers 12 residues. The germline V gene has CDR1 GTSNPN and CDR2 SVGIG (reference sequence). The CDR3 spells CAWSVQGTEAFF.

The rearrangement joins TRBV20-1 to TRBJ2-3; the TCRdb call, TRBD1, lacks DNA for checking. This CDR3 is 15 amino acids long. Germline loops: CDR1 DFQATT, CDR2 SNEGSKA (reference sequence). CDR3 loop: CSASARERATDTQYF.

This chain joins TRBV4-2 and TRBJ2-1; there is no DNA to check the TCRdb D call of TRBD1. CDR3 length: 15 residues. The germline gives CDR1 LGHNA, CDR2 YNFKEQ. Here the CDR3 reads CASSQAGAPYNEQFF.